This TCR beta chain was sequenced in a study of cytomegalovirus exposure and HLA in healthy donors. Germline V gives CDR1 SGHNT, CDR2 YYREEE (reference sequence). The ends were cut back, 0 bases at V and 2 bases at J, with 11 bases in the middle. This CDR3 has 15 amino acids. From the approximately 120-subject validation cohort, which was separate from the roughly 630-subject first cohort, the donors were drawn. Profiled with immunoSEQ multiplex PCR; TCRdb holds only in-frame clones, not every one. Of 200,000 or so clones in the sample, roughly 84% are singletons; the top ten hold less than 8.5%. The sequence was obtained from a man aged 18 to 29 in good health and CMV-seropositive. The gene calls are TRBV5-4 and TRBJ2-5; D call uncertain. The source material was PBMCs. CDR3 residues: CASSLALAAQETQYF. In DNA, the CDR3 is TGTGCCAGCAGCTTGGCGCTGGCTGCTCAAGAGACCCAGTACTTC.